Listed below are T cell receptor beta chains from one sample, sequenced in a study of T cells in localized non-small cell lung cancer. Clones were sequenced by immunoSEQ multiplex PCR, and TCRdb holds only the in-frame ones, with some missing. The table lists approximately 37,000 clones, around 86% of them singletons, with around 3.4% in the top ten. The sample consisted of peripheral blood, taken before any cancer treatment. The receptors originated from a man aged 18 to 50 with stage I lung adenocarcinoma. The CDR3 runs from the conserved cysteine through the conserved F or W. The D gene is left open where the match is weak. The size of a clone is reported for some rows only, either as once, few or many, or as a class for expanded clones.

clone size	D gene	J gene	CDR3 length	V gene	CDR3 DNA	CDR3 protein
NA	NA	TRBJ2-1	15	TRBV9	TGTGCCAGCAGCGTAGACCAGGGCAGCTACAATGAGCAGTTCTTC	CASSVDQGSYNEQFF
NA	NA	TRBJ1-5	13	TRBV18	TGTGCCAGCTCCCAAACAATCTTTGAGCCCCAGCATTTT	CASSQTIFEPQHF
NA	NA	TRBJ1-5	13	TRBV28	TGTGCCAGCAGTTCAGACAGCAATCAGCCCCAGCATTTT	CASSSDSNQPQHF
once	TRBD1	TRBJ1-1	16	TRBV7-9	TGTGCCAGCAGCATTGGGACAGGATCCCCGAACACTGAAGCTTTCTTT	CASSIGTGSPNTEAFF
NA	TRBD1	TRBJ1-2	18	TRBV6-1	TGTGCCAGCAGTGTAAATTTACAGGGGATCAACTTCAACTATGGCTACACCTTC	CASSVNLQGINFNYGYTF
NA	TRBD2	TRBJ2-1	15	TRBV5-1	TGCGCCAGCAGCTTGGAAAGGACTAGGGGCAATGAGCAGTTCTTC	CASSLERTRGNEQFF
few	TRBD1	TRBJ2-5	15	TRBV4-1	TGCGCCAGCAGGGAACTGGGACAGGGCAGAGAGACCCAGTACTTC	CASRELGQGRETQYF
NA	TRBD1	TRBJ2-4	16	TRBV7-9	TGTGCCAGCAGCCTCTGGACAGGGGAAGCCAAAAACATTCAGTACTTC	CASSLWTGEAKNIQYF
NA	NA	TRBJ1-3	12	TRBV10-3	TGTGCCACTCAGGACTCTGGAAACACCATATATTTT	CATQDSGNTIYF
NA	NA	TRBJ1-1	13	TRBV7-2	TGTGCCAGCAGCCCCTCGGCCCCGGCTGAAGCTTTCTTT	CASSPSAPAEAFF
NA	NA	TRBJ1-6	14	TRBV19	TGTGCCAGTAGTGGAGGGACGGGCGCTTCACCCCTCCACTTT	CASSGGTGASPLHF
NA	NA	TRBJ2-1	15	TRBV7-3	TGTGCCAGCAGCTTAAACGGGAACCAGGGGAATGAGCAGTTCTTC	CASSLNGNQGNEQFF
NA	TRBD1	TRBJ2-2	16	TRBV29-1	TGCAGCGCGAAGCATCCGGGACAGGGACAAACCGGGGAGCTGTTTTTT	CSAKHPGQGQTGELFF
NA	NA	TRBJ2-7	14	TRBV19	TGTGCCAGTAGTAGGGGATTAAACGTCTACGAGCAGTACTTC	CASSRGLNVYEQYF
NA	NA	TRBJ2-3	23	TRBV12-2	TGTGCAAGTCGCTCCCCCATATGCTTTAGCGGGGGGGTATGTTCAACGGGAACAGATACGCAGTATTTT	CASRSPICFSGGVCSTGTDTQYF
NA	NA	TRBJ1-5	14	TRBV27	TGTGCCAGCAGTTCCCCCTCTAGCAATCAGCCCCAGCATTTT	CASSSPSSNQPQHF
NA	NA	TRBJ2-4	15	TRBV5-1	TGCGCCAGCAGCTTGTTTCCGGATGCCAAAAACATTCAGTACTTC	CASSLFPDAKNIQYF
NA	TRBD1	TRBJ1-6	15	TRBV6-4	TGTGCCAGCAGTGCTCAAGGACAGGGGTATTCACCCCTCCACTTT	CASSAQGQGYSPLHF
once	NA	TRBJ1-2	12	TRBV14	TGTGCCAGCAGCCAAGAGAAGGCTGGCTACACCTTC	CASSQEKAGYTF
NA	NA	TRBJ1-2	15	TRBV4-1	TGCGCCAGCAGCCAAGTATTGGACAGCTTCTATGGCTACACCTTC	CASSQVLDSFYGYTF
NA	NA	TRBJ1-5	15	TRBV19	TGTGCCAGTAGTTCTGCAGGTTCTAGCAATCAGCCCCAGCATTTT	CASSSAGSSNQPQHF
few	NA	TRBJ1-6	15	TRBV5-4	TGTGCCAGCAGTTCCCGGGGGGCAGTAAGATCACCCCTCCACTTT	CASSSRGAVRSPLHF
NA	NA	TRBJ2-1	11	TRBV5-1	TGCGCCAGCCGCCTCTACAATGAGCAGTTCTTC	CASRLYNEQFF
NA	TRBD1	TRBJ2-7	14	TRBV18	TGTGCCAGCTCACCGGGACAGGCGACCTACGAGCAGTACTTC	CASSPGQATYEQYF